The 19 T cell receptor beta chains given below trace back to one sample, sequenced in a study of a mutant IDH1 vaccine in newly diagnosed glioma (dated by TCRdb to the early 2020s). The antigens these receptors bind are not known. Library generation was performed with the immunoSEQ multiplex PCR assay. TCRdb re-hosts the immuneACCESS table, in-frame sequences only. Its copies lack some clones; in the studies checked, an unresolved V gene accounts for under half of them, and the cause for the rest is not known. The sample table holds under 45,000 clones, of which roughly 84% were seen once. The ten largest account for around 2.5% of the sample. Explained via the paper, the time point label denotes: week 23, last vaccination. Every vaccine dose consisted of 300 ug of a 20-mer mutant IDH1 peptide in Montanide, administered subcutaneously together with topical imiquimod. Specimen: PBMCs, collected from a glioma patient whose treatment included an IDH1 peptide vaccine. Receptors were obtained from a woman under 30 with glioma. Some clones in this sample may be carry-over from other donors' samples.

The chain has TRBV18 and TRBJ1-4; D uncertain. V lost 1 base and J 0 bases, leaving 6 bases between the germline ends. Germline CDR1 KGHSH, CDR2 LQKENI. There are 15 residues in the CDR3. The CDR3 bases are TGTGCCAGCTCACCACGGGAAGCAACTAATGAAAAACTGTTTTTT. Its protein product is CASSPREATNEKLFF.

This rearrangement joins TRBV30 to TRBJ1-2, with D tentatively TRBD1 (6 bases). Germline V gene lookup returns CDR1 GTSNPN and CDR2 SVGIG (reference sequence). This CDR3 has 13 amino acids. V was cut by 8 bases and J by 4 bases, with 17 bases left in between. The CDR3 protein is CAVLPRGAYGYTF. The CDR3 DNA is TGTGCCGTCCTACCCAGGGGTGCCTATGGCTACACCTTC.

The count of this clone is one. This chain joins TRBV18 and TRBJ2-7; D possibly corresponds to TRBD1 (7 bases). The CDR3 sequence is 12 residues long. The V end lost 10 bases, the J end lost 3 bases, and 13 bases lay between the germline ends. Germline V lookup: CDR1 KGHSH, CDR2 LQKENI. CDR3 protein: CATAGQNYEQYF. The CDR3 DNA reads TGTGCCACCGCGGGACAGAACTACGAGCAGTACTTC.

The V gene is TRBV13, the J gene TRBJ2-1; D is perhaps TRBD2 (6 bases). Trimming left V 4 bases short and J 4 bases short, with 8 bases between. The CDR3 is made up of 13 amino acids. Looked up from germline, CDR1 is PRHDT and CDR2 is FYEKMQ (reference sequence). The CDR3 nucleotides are TGTGCCAGCAGCTCGGGACTTTACAATGAGCAGTTCTTC. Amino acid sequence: CASSSGLYNEQFF.

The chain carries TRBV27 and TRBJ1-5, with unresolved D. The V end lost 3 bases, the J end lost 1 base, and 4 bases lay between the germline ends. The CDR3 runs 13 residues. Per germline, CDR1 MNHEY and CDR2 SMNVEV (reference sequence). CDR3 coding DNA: TGTGCCAGCAGTTTCCGCAGCAATCAGCCCCAGCATTTT. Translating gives CASSFRSNQPQHF.

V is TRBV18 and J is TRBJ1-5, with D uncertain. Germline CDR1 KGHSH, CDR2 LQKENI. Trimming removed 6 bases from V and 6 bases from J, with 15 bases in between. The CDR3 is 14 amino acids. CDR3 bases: TGTGCCAGCTCGCCGGACTCCGGGAGTCAGCCCCAGCATTTT. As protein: CASSPDSGSQPQHF. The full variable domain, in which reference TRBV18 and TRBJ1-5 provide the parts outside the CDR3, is NAGVMQNPRHLVRRRGQEARLRCSPMKGHSHVYWYRQLPEEGLKFMVYLQKENIIDESGMPKERFSAEFPKEGPSILRIQQVVRGDSAAYFCASSPDSGSQPQHFGDGTRLSIL.

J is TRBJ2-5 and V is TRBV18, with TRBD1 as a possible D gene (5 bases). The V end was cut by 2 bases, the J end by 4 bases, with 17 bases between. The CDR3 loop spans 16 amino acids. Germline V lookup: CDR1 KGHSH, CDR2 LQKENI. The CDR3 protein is CASSPILKGSGETQYF. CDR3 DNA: TGTGCCAGCTCACCAATTCTAAAGGGGTCGGGAGAGACCCAGTACTTC.

CDR3 in DNA: TGTGCCAGCAGGGAACTTTCCTCCTACAATGAGCAGTTCTTC. This encodes CASRELSSYNEQFF. V is TRBV2 and J is TRBJ2-1; D gene unclear. V was shortened by 6 bases and J by 0 bases, with 9 bases between the two germline ends. The CDR3 loop spans 14 amino acids. Germline-derived CDR1 and CDR2 are SNHLY and FYNNEI.

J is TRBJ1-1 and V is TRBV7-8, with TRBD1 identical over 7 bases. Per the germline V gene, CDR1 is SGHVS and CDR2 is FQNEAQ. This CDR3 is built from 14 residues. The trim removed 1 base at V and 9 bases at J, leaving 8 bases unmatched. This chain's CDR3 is CASSLGDSSDKAFF. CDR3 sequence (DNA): TGTGCCAGCAGCTTAGGGGACAGCTCCGACAAAGCTTTCTTT.

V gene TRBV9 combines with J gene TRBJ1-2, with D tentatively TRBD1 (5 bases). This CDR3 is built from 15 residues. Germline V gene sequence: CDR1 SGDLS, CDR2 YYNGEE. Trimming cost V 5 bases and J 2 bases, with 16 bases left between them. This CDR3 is CASSFRQTLNYGYTF. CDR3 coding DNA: TGTGCCAGCAGTTTCCGACAGACCTTAAACTATGGCTACACCTTC. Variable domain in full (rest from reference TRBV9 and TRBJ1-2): DSGVTQTPKHLITATGQRVTLRCSPRSGDLSVYWYQQSLDQGLQFLIQYYNGEERAKGNILERFSAQQFPDLHSELNLSSLELGDSALYFCASSFRQTLNYGYTFGSGTRLTVV.

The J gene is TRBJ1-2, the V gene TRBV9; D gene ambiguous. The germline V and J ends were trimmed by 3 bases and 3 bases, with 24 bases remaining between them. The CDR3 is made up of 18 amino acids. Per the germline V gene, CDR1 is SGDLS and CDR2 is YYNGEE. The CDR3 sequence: CASSDRPFDTLLDYGYTF. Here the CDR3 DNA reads TGTGCCAGCAGCGATAGGCCGTTCGACACCCTCTTGGACTATGGCTACACCTTC.

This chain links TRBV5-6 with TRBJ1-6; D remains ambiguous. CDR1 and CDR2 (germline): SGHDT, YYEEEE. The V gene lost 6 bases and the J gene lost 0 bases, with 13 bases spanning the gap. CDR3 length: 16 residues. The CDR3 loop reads CASTRTSTSYNSPLHF. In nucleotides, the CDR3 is TGTGCCAGCACCCGGACGTCTACCTCCTATAATTCACCCCTCCACTTT.

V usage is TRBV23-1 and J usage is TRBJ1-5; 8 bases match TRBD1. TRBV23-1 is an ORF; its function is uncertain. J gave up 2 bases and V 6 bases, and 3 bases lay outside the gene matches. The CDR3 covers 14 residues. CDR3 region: CASRGTGGNQPQHF. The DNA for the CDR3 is TGCGCCAGCAGGGGGACAGGAGGCAATCAGCCCCAGCATTTT.

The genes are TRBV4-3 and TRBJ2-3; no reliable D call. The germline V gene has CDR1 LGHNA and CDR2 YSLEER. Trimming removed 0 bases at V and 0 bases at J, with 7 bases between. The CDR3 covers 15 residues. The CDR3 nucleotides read TGCGCCAGCAGCCAAGATCTATTTAGCACAGATACGCAGTATTTT. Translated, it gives CASSQDLFSTDTQYF.

The CDR3 DNA reads TGTGCCAGCACTGCAGGACAGGGGCTGGGCACTGAAGCTTTCTTT. Protein product: CASTAGQGLGTEAFF. The J gene is TRBJ1-1, the V gene TRBV25-1, with TRBD1 matching 9 bases. Trimming at V came to 7 bases and at J to 4 bases, leaving 10 bases not matched to a gene. The CDR3 totals 15 residues. Germline V gene sequence: CDR1 MGHDK, CDR2 SYGVNS. Using reference TRBV25-1 and TRBJ1-1 for the parts outside the CDR3, the full variable domain is EADIYQTPRYLVIGTGKKITLECSQTMGHDKMYWYQQDPGMELHLIHYSYGVNSTEKGDLSSESTVSRIRTEHFPLTLESARPSHTSQYLCASTAGQGLGTEAFFGQGTRLTVV.

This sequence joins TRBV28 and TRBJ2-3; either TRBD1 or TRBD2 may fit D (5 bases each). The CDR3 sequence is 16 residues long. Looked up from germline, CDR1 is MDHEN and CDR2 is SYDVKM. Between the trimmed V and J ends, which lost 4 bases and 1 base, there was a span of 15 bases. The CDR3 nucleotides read TGTGCCAGCAGTTCCCCCTGGGACGGGGGCACAGATACGCAGTATTTT. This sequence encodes CASSSPWDGGTDTQYF. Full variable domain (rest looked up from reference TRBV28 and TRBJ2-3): DVKVTQSSRYLVKRTGEKVFLECVQDMDHENMFWYRQDPGLGLRLIYFSYDVKMKEKGDIPEGYSVSREKKERFSLILESASTNQTSMYLCASSSPWDGGTDTQYFGPGTRLTVL.

The CDR3 is CASTQFGGSSDEKLFF. The CDR3 DNA reads TGTGCCAGTACACAGTTCGGAGGGTCATCAGATGAAAAACTGTTTTTT. V and J are TRBV19 and TRBJ1-4; D not certain. Trimming removed 7 bases from V and 6 bases from J, with 21 bases in between. The CDR3 totals 16 residues. Germline-derived CDR1 and CDR2 are LNHDA and SQIVND (reference sequence).

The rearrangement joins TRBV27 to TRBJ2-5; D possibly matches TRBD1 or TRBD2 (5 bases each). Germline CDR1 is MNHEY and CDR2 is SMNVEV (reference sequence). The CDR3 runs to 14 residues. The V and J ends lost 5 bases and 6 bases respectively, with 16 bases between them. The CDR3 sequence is CASSLYTGGQTQYF. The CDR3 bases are TGTGCCAGCAGTCTGTATACAGGAGGACAGACCCAGTACTTC.

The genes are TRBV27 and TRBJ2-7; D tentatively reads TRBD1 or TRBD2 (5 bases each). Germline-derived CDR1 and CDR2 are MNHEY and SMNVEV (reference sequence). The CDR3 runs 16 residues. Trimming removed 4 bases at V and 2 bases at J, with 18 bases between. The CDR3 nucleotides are TGTGCCAGCAGTTCCTGGATCCGGGACGGAGCCTACGAGCAGTACTTC. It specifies CASSSWIRDGAYEQYF.